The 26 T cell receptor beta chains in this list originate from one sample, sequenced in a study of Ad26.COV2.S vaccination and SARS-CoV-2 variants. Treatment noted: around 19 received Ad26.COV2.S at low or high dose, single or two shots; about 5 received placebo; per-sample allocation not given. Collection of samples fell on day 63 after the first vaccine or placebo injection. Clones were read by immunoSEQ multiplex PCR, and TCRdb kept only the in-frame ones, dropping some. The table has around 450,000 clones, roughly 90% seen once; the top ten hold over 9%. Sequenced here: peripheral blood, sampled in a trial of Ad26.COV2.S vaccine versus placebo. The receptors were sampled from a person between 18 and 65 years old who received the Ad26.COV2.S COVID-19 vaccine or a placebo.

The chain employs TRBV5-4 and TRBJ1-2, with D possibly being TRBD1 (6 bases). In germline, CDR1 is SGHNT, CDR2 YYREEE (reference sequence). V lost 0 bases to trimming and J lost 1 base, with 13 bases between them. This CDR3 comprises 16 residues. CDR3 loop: CASSLGTVSSNYGYTF. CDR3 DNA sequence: TGTGCCAGCAGCTTGGGGACAGTTTCTAGTAACTATGGCTACACCTTC.

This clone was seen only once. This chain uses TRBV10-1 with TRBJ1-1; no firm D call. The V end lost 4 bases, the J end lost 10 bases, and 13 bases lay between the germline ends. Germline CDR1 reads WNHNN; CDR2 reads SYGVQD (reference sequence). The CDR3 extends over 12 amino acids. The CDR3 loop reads CASSVGGNPAFF. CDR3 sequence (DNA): TGCGCCAGCAGTGTGGGTGGAAATCCAGCTTTCTTT.

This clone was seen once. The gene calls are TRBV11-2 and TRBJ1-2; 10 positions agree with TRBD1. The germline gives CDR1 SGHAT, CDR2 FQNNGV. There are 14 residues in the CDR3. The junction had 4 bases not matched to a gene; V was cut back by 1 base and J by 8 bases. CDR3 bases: TGTGCCAGCAGCTTAGGACGACAGGGGGCGGGCTACACCTTC. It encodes CASSLGRQGAGYTF. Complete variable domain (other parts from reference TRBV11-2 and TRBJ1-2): EAGVAQSPRYKIIEKRQSVAFWCNPISGHATLYWYQQILGQGPKLLIQFQNNGVVDDSQLPKDRFSAERLKGVDSTLKIQPAKLEDSAVYLCASSLGRQGAGYTFGSGTRLTVV.

The chain's CDR3 is CASSYSRRMAGEKLFF. In DNA form, the CDR3 reads TGTGCCAGCAGTTACTCGAGGCGTATGGCAGGGGAAAAACTGTTTTTT. J is TRBJ1-4 and V is TRBV6-5; D is perhaps TRBD1 (5 bases). Germline values: CDR1 MNHEY, CDR2 SVGAGI. The CDR3 is 16 residues long. V was cut by 0 bases and J by 8 bases, with 16 bases left in between.

The CDR3 DNA reads TGTGCCAGCAGCCAACGACTAGCGGGAGGCCTCTACAATGAGCAGTTCTTC. Translating it yields CASSQRLAGGLYNEQFF. The rearrangement links TRBV13 to TRBJ2-1; 13 nucleotides line up with TRBD2. The CDR3 has 17 amino acids. Germline lookup yields CDR1 PRHDT and CDR2 FYEKMQ (reference sequence). Trimming at V came to 5 bases and at J to 3 bases, leaving 7 bases not matched to a gene.

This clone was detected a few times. The DNA of the CDR3 is TGTGCCAGCAGCTTAGCCGGAGGCGGTACCTACGAGCAGTACTTC. Its protein product is CASSLAGGGTYEQYF. This chain links TRBV7-8 with TRBJ2-7; perhaps TRBD2 as D (5 bases). Trimming took off 0 bases at V and 2 bases at J, with 11 bases between the two ends. This CDR3 contains 15 residues. Germline values: CDR1 SGHVS, CDR2 FQNEAQ.

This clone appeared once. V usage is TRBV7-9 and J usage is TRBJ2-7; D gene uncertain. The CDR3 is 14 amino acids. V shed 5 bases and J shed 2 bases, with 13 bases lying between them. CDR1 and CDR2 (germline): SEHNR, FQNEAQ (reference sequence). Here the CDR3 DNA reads TGTGCCAGCAGCACTTTTTCGGCCGCCTACGAGCAGTACTTC. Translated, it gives CASSTFSAAYEQYF. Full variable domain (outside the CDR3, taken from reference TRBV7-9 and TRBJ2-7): DTGVSQNPRHKITKRGQNVTFRCDPISEHNRLYWYRQTLGQGPEFLTYFQNEAQLEKSRLLSDRFSAERPKGSFSTLEIQRTEQGDSAMYLCASSTFSAAYEQYFGPGTRLTVT.

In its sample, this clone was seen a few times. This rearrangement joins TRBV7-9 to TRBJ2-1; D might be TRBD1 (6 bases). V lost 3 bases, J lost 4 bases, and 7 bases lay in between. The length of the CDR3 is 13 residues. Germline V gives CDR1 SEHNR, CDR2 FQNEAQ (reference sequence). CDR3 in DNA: TGTGCCAGCAGCTTTGGACAGTACAATGAGCAGTTCTTC. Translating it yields CASSFGQYNEQFF.

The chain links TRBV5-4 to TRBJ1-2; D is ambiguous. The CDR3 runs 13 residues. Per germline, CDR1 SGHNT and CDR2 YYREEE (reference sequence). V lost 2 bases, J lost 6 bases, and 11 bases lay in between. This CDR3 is CASSLRGFDGYTF. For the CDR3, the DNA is TGTGCCAGCAGCTTACGAGGATTTGATGGCTACACCTTC.

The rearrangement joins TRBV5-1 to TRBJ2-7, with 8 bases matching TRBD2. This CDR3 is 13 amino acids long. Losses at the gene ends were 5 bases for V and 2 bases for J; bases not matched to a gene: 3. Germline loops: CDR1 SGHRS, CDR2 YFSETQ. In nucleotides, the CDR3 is TGCGCCAGCAGACAGCGGGAGACCTACGAGCAGTACTTC. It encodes CASRQRETYEQYF.

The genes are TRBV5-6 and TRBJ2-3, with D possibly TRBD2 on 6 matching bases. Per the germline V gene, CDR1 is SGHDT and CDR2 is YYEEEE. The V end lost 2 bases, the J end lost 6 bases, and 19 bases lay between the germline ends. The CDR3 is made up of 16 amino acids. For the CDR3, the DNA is TGTGCCAGCAGCTTCCTGGGAGGCGGGAATGCGGATACGCAGTATTTT. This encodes CASSFLGGGNADTQYF.

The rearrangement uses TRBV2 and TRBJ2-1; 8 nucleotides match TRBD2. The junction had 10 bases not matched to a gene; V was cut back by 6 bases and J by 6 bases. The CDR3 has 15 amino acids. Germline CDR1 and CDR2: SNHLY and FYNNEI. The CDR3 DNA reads TGTGCCAGCAGCCCGGGACTAGTAATGAGCAATGAGCAGTTCTTC. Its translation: CASSPGLVMSNEQFF.

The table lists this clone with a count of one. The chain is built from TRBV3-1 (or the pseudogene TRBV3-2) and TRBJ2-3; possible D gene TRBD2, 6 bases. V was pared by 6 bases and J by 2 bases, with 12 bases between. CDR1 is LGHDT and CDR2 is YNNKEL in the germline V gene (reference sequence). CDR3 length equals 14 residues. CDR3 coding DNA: TGTGCCAGCAGGCAGGGACTCTTCACAGATACGCAGTATTTT. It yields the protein CASRQGLFTDTQYF.

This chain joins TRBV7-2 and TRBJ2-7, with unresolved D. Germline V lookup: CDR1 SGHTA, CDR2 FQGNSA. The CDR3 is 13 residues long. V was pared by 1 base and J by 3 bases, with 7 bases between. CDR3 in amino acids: CASSLGADYEQYF. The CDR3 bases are TGTGCCAGCAGCTTAGGGGCAGACTACGAGCAGTACTTC.

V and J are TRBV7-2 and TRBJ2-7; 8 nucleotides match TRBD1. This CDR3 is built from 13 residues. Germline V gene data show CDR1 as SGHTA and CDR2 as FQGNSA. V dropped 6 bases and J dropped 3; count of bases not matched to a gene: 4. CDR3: CASSSDRGYEQYF. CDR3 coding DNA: TGTGCCAGCAGTTCCGACAGGGGCTACGAGCAGTACTTC.

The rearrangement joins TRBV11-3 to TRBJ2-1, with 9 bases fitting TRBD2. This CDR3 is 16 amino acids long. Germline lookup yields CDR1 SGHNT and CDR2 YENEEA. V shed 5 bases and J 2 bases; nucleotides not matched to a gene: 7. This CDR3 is CASSGGPSGAYNEQFF. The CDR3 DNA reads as TGTGCCAGCAGCGGGGGGCCTAGCGGGGCCTACAATGAGCAGTTCTTC.

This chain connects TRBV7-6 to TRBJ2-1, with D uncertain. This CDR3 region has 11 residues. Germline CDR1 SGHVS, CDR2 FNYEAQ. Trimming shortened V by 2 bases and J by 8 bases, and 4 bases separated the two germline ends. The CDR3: CASSLTHEQFF. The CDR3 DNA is TGTGCCAGCAGCTTAACCCATGAGCAGTTCTTC.

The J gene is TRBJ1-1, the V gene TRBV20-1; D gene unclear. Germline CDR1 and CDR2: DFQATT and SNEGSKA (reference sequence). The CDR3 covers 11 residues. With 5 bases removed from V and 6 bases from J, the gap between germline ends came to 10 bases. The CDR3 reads CSASARAEAFF. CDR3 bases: TGCAGTGCTTCTGCGAGGGCTGAAGCTTTCTTT.

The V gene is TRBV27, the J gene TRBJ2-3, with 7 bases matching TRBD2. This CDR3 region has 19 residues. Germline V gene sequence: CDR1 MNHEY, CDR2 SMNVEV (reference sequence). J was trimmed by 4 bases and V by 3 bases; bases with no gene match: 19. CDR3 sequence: CASSFGLAEKNTVPDTQYF. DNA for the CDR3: TGTGCCAGCAGTTTCGGTCTAGCGGAGAAGAATACGGTCCCAGATACGCAGTATTTT.

The CDR3, as DNA: TGTGCCACCAGTGACCTTACTAGCGGGACCTACAATGAGCAGTTCTTC. It translates to CATSDLTSGTYNEQFF. This sequence joins TRBV24-1 and TRBJ2-1; TRBD2 aligns across 10 bases. CDR1 KGHDR and CDR2 SFDVKD come from the germline V gene. V was pared by 4 bases and J by 2 bases, with 4 bases of the junction left unmatched. This CDR3 region has 16 residues.

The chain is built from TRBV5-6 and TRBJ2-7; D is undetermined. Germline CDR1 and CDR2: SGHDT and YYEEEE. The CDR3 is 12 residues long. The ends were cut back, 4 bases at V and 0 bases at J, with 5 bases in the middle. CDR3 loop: CASSRFSYEQYF. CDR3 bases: TGTGCCAGCAGCAGATTCTCCTACGAGCAGTACTTC.

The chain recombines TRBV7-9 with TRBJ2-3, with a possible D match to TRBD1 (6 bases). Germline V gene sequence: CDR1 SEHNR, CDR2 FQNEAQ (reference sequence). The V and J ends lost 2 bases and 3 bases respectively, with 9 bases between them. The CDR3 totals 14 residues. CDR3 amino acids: CASSLTQGTDTQYF. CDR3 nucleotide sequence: TGTGCCAGCAGCTTAACACAGGGAACAGATACGCAGTATTTT.

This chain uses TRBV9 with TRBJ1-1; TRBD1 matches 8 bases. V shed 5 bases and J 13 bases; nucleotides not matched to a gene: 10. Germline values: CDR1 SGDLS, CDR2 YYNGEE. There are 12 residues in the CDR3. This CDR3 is CASSPPGGRGFF. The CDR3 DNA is TGTGCCAGCAGTCCACCAGGGGGCCGAGGTTTCTTT.

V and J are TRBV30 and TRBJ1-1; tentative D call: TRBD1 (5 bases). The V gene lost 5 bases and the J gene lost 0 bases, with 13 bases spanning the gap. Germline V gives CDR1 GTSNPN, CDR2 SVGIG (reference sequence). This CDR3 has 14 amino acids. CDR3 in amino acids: CAWFPGALNTEAFF. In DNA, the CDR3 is TGTGCCTGGTTTCCCGGGGCCTTGAACACTGAAGCTTTCTTT.

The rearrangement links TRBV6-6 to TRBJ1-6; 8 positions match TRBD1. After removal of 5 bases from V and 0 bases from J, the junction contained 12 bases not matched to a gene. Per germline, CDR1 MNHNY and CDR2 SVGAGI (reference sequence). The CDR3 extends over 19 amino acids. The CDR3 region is CASSHGQGSLFSYNSPLHF. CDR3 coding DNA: TGTGCCAGCAGTCACGGACAGGGCTCCCTATTCTCCTATAATTCACCCCTCCACTTT.

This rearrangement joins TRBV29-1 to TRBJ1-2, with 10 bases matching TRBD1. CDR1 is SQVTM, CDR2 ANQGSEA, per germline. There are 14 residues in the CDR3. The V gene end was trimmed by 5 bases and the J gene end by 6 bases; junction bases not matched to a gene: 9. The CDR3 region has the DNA TGCAGCGTTATCCGGGACAGGGGCATGGATGGCTACACCTTC. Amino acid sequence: CSVIRDRGMDGYTF.